This T cell receptor (beta chain) derives from a study of blood T cell repertoires in COVID-19. The wider study: The samples span acute and convalescent COVID-19 from the United States, Italy and Spain. Sources were T cells, B-cell-depleted T cells, or PBMCs; the material itself was cDNA or gDNA.

Enrolment of Seattle patients took place during active infection, and they were followed longitudinally. Original processing notes: Amplification with reference gene primers provided the estimates of nucleated cell counts. Data came from immunoSEQ multiplex PCR; TCRdb stores just in-frame clones and leaves some out. V and J calls and clone size come straight from that table; D and trimming were deduced from the DNA. The sample includes 130,000 to 150,000 clones, about 85% seen only once; the top ten take about 5%. The V gene end was trimmed by 3 bases and the J gene end by 7 bases; junction bases not matched to a gene: 7. Germline values: CDR1 KGHSH, CDR2 LQKENI. The length of the CDR3 is 15 residues.

The sample consisted of peripheral blood. The chain has TRBV18 and TRBJ2-7; 12 bases fit TRBD2. The receptor was isolated from a woman aged 70-85 years with COVID-19, enrolled during active disease. The CDR3 region has the DNA TGTGCCAGCTCACCGCGGACTAGCGGGGAGGGGGAGCAGTACTTC. Translation: CASSPRTSGEGEQYF.